This T cell receptor beta chain appears in the sequencing data of a study of identical twins' blood T cells. Each TCR cDNA library carried sample-specific barcodes on both ends. Per the original methods: Each donor had about 100,000 to nearly 550,000 clonotypes. TCRdb passed the 5' RACE reads through MiXCR, listing each CDR3 protein once. In this record, the V and J calls reflect TCRdb's handling and not the investigators' own analysis. The profile shows 350,000 to 400,000 distinct CDR3 sequences, 25% to 35% of them singletons. This clonotype was seen ten or more times. Germline V lookup: CDR1 MNHEY, CDR2 SMNVEV (reference sequence). V shed 1 base and J shed 6 bases, with 10 bases lying between them. The CDR3 covers 14 residues.

The TCR comes from a woman between 18 and 50 years old in good health. The rearrangement links TRBV27 to TRBJ2-1; D unclear. The sample consisted of PBMCs. CDR3 in amino acids: CASSLYEEINEQFF. Here the CDR3 DNA reads TGTGCCAGCAGTTTATATGAGGAGATCAATGAGCAGTTCTTC.